The source of this T cell receptor beta chain is a study of blood T cell repertoires in COVID-19. The CDR3 runs 14 residues. Trimming removed 1 base from V and 2 bases from J, with 8 bases in between. Germline CDR1 reads LGHNT; CDR2 reads FRNRAP. In terms of age and location, participants ranged from about 18 to 90 years and lived in under 30 US areas. Which cohort a participant joined came from the clinical history participants gave. In the original workflow: Amplified reference gene primers provided the basis for estimating nucleated cell counts. Libraries were prepared by immunoSEQ multiplex PCR; TCRdb keeps only in-frame clonotypes and omits some of them. The DNA was the basis for D and trimming; V, J and clone size are from that table. The sample shows about 200,000 clones, roughly 87% of them seen only once.

The chain is built from TRBV12-5 and TRBJ2-5; D possibly corresponds to TRBD2 (5 bases). The origin of this receptor is a woman aged 35 to 49 with acute COVID-19. Sequencing was done on a sample of PBMCs or T cells enriched from blood (not recorded which). The DNA of the CDR3 is TGTGCTAGTGGTTTGGGCCGGGGACAAGAGACCCAGTACTTC. As protein: CASGLGRGQETQYF. The whole variable domain, remainder taken from reference TRBV12-5 and TRBJ2-5, is DARVTQTPRHKVTEMGQEVTMRCQPILGHNTVFWYRQTMMQGLELLAYFRNRAPLDDSGMPKDRFSAEMPDATLATLKIQPSEPRDSAVYFCASGLGRGQETQYFGPGTRLLVL.